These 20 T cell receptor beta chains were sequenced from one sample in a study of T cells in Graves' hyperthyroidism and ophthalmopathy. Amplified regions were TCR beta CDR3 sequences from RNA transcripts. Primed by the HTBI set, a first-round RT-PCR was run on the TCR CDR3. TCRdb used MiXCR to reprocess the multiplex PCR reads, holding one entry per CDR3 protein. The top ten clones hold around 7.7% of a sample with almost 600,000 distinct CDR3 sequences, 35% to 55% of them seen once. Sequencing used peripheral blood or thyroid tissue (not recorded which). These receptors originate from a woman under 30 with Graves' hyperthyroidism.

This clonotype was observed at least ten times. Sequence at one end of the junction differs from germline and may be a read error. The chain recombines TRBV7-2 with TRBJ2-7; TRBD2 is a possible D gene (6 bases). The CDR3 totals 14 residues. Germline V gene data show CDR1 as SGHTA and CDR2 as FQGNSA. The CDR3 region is CASSPRLGSYEQYF. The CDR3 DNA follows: TGTGCCAGCAGCCCAAGACTAGGATCCTATGAGCAGTACTTC.

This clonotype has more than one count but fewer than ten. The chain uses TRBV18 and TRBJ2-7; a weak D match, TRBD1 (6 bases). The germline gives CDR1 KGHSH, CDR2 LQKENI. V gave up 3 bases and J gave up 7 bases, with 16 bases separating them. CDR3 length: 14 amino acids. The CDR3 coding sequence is TGTGCCAGCTCACCCCCGATACAGGGCAGAGAGCAGTACTTC. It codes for CASSPPIQGREQYF.

CDR3 sequence: CSAREGLAGGVLSGANVLTF. DNA of the CDR3: TGCAGTGCTAGAGAGGGACTAGCGGGAGGAGTCCTCTCTGGGGCCAACGTCCTGACTTTC. The chain recombines TRBV20-1 with TRBJ2-6, with 15 bases that match TRBD2. The germline V gene has CDR1 DFQATT and CDR2 SNEGSKA (reference sequence). Losses at the gene ends were 0 bases for V and 0 bases for J; bases not matched to a gene: 6. The CDR3 length is 20 residues.

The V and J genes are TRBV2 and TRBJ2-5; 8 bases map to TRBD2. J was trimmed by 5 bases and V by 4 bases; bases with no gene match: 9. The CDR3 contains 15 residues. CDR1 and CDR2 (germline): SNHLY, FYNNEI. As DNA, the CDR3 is TGTGCCAGCAGTGGGCTCGCTAGCGGGCTTGAGACCCAGTACTTC. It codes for CASSGLASGLETQYF.

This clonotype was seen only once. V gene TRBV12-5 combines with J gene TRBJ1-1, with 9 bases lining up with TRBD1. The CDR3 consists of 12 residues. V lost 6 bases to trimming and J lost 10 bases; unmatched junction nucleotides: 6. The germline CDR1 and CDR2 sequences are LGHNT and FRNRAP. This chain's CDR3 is CASGSGQGRAFF. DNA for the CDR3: TGTGCTAGTGGGTCGGGACAGGGCAGAGCTTTCTTT.

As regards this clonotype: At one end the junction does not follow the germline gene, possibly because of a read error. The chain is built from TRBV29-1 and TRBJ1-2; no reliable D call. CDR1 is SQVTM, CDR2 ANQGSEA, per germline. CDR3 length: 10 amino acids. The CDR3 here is CSLEGNGYTF. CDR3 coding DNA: TGCAGCCTGGAGGGTAATGGTTACACCTTC.

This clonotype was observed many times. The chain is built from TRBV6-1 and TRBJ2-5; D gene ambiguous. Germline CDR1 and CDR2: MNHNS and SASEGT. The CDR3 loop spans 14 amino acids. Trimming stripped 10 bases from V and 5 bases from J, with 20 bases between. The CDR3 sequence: CATIYTATGETQYF. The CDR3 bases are TGTGCCACAATCTACACCGCGACTGGGGAGACCCAGTACTTC.

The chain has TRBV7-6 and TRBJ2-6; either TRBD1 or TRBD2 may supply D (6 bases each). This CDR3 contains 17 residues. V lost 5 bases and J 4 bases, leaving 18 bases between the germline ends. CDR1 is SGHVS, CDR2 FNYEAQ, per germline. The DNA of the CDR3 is TGTGCCAGCAGCAGGGGGGACGGAAGTAGGGGGGCCAACGTCCTGACTTTC. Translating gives CASSRGDGSRGANVLTF.

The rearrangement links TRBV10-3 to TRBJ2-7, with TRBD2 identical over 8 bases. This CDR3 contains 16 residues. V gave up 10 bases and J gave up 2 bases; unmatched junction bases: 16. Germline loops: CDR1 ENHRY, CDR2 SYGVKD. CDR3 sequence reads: CASSQGIVTSAYEQYF. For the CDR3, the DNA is TGTGCCAGCAGCCAAGGAATTGTGACTAGCGCCTACGAGCAGTACTTC.

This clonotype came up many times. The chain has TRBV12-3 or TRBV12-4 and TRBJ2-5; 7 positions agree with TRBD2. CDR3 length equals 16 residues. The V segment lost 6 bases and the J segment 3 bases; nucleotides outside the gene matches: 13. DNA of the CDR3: TGTGCCAGCAGAGCGGGACCGACCTATGGGGAAGAGACCCAGTACTTC. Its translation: CASRAGPTYGEETQYF.

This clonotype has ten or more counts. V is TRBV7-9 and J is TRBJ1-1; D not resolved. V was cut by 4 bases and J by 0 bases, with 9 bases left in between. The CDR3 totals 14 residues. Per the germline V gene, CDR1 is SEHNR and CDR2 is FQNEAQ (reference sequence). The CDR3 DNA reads TGTGCCAGCAGCTCTGGCAGGTTGAACACTGAAGCTTTCTTT. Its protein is CASSSGRLNTEAFF.

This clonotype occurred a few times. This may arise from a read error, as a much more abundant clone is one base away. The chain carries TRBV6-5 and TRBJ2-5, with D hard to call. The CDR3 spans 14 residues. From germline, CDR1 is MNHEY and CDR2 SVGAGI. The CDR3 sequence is CASSSPLTQEAQYF. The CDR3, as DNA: TGTGCCAGCAGTTCCCCCCTGACCCAAGAGGCCCAGTACTTC.

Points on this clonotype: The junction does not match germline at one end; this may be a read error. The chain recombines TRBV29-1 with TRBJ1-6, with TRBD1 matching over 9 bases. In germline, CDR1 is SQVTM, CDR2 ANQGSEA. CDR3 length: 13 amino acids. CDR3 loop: CRVGRDRDSPLHF. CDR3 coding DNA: TGCAGGGTTGGGCGGGACAGGGATTCACCCCTCCACTTT.

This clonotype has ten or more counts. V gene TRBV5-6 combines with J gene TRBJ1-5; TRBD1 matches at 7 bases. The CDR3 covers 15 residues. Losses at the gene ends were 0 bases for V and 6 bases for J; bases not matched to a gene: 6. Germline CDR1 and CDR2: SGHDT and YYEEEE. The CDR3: CASSLAGRGVQPQHF. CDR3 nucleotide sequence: TGTGCCAGCAGCTTGGCTGGCAGGGGGGTTCAGCCCCAGCATTTT.

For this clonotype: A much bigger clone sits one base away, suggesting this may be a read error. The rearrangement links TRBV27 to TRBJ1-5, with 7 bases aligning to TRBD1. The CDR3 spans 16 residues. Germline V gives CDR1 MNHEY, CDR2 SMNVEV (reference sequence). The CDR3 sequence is CACSARYGTVNQPQHF. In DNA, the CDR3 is TGTGCCTGCAGTGCCCGGTATGGGACAGTCAATCAGCCCCAGCATTTT.

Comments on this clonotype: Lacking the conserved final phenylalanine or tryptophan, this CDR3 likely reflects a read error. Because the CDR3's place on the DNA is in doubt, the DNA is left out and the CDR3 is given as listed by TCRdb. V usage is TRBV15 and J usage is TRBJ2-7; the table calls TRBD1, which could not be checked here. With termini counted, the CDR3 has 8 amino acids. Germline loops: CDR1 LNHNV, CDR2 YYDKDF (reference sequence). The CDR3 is CASLSWDR.

The CDR3 DNA reads as TGTGCCAGCAGTTTTGGACCTCTGGGCAATCAGCCCCAGCATTTT. Amino acid sequence: CASSFGPLGNQPQHF. The V and J genes are TRBV27 and TRBJ1-5; unclear D gene. CDR1 and CDR2 (germline): MNHEY, SMNVEV (reference sequence). Trimming left V 3 bases short and J 2 bases short, with 11 bases between. The length of the CDR3 is 15 residues.

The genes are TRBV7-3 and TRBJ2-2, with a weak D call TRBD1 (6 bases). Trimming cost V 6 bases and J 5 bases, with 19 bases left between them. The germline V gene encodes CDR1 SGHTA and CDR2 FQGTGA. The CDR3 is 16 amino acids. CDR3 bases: TGTGCCAGCAGTCTCATGGGGCAGGGGCGTACCGGGGAGCTGTTTTTT. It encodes CASSLMGQGRTGELFF.

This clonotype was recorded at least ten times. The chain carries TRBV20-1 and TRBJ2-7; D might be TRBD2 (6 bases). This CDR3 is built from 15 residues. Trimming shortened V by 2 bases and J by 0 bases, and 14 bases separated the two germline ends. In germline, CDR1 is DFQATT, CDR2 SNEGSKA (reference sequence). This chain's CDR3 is CSARPSTRDSYEQYF. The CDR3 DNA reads TGCAGTGCTAGACCTTCGACTAGGGACTCCTACGAGCAGTACTTC.

CDR3 DNA: TGTGCCATCAGTGGACCGACAGGAGCCTATGGCTACACCTTC. The encoded protein is CAISGPTGAYGYTF. This chain links TRBV10-3 with TRBJ1-2; a weak D match, TRBD1 (6 bases). This CDR3 spans 14 amino acids. The V end was cut by 4 bases, the J end by 4 bases, with 13 bases between. Germline V gene lookup returns CDR1 ENHRY and CDR2 SYGVKD.